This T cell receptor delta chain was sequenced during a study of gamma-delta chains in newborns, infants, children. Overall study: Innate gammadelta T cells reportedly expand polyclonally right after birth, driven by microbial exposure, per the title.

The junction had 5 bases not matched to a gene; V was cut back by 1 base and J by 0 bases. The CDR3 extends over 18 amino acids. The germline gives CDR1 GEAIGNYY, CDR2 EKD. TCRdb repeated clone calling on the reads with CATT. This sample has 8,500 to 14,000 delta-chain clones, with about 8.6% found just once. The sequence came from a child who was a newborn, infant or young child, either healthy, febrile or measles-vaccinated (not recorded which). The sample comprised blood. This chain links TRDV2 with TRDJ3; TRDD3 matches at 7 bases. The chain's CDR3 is CACDTLGVSSWDTRQMFF. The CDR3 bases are TGTGCCTGTGACACGCTGGGGGTTAGCTCCTGGGACACCCGACAGATGTTTTTC.